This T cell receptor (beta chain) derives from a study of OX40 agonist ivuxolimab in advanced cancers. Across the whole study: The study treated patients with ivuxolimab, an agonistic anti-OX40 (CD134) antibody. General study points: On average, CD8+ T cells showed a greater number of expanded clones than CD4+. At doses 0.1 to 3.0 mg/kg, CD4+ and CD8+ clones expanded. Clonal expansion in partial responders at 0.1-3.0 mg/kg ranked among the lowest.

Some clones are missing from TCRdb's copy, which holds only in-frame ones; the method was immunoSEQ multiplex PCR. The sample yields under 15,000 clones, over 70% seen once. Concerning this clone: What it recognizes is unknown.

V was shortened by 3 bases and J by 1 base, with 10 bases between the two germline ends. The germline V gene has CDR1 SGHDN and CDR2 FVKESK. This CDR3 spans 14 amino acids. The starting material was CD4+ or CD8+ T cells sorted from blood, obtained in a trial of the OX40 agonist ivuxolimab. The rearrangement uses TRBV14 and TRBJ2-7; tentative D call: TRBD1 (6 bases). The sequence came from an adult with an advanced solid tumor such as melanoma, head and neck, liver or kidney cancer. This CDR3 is CASSQLDRSYEQYF. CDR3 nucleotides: TGTGCCAGCAGCCAGTTAGACAGGTCCTACGAGCAGTACTTC.